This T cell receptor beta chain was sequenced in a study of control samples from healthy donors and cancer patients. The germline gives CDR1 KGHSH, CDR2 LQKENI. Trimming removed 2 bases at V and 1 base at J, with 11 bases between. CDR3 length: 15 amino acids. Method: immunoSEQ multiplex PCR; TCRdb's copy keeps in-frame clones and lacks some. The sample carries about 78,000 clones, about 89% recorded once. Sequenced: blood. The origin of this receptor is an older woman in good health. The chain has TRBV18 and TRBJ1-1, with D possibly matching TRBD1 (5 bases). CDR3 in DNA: TGTGCCAGCTCACCATTCCACGGGGGGAACACTGAAGCTTTCTTT. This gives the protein CASSPFHGGNTEAFF.